This T cell receptor beta chain was sequenced in a study of sequential checkpoint blockade in melanoma. The wider study: About 88 pretreatment tumor DNA samples were TCRβ immunosequenced. Matched biopsies came pretreatment and at week 13 for twenty-two patients. The study, taken as a whole, reports: Mutational load did not correlate with tumor T-cell fraction or clonality.

The junction had 1 base not matched to a gene; V was cut back by 8 bases and J by 2 bases. Per the germline V gene, CDR1 is MNHGY and CDR2 is SAAAGT. The CDR3 runs 12 residues. In regard to this clone: Its specificity is not known.

Assay: immunoSEQ multiplex PCR; the TCRdb copy retains only in-frame clones and omits some. The table lists roughly 20,000 clones, 27% of them singletons. Stated treatment: randomized to nivolumab then ipilimumab (arm A) or the reverse (arm B). The sequence was obtained from a human donor with melanoma. The chain combines TRBV6-8 with TRBJ2-7; 9 bases map to TRBD1. Sequencing used tumor tissue (inferred from file names), obtained from a patient given nivolumab and ipilimumab in sequence. CDR3 DNA sequence: TGTGCCAGCTGGACAGGGGCCTACGAGCAGTACTTC. Translating it yields CASWTGAYEQYF.